These T cell receptor beta chains were read from a single sample in a study of blood T cell repertoires in COVID-19. Sequencing was performed with immunoSEQ multiplex PCR; in TCRdb, only in-frame clones are kept and a portion is missing. The sample includes 300,000 to 400,000 clones, more than 75% of them seen just once. Sequenced sample: PBMCs or T cells enriched from blood (not recorded which). Receptors originate from a woman in her 30s with acute COVID-19. Each CDR3 is given with its conserved first and last residue. A D gene is named only where the DNA matches it firmly. Clone size is stated in some rows and not others, as once, few, many or a class when expanded.

CDR3: CASSIGTSYEQYF; DNA: TGTGCCAGTAGTATAGGCACTAGCTACGAGCAGTACTTC; J: TRBJ2-7; size: .; D: .; V: TRBV19
CDR3: CASSISGNEKLFF; DNA: TGTGCCAGTAGTATTTCGGGTAATGAAAAACTGTTTTTT; J: TRBJ1-4; size: .; D: .; V: TRBV19
CDR3: CASSAQTGSSYEQYF; DNA: TGTGCCAGCAGCGCTCAGACAGGAAGCTCCTACGAGCAGTACTTC; J: TRBJ2-7; size: .; D: .; V: TRBV9
CDR3: CASSHGGTNTGELFF; DNA: TGTGCCAGCAGCCACGGAGGAACGAACACCGGGGAGCTGTTTTTT; J: TRBJ2-2; size: .; D: .; V: TRBV6-5
CDR3: CATSREQGPAYEQYF; DNA: TGTGCCACCAGCAGAGAACAGGGGCCGGCCTACGAGCAGTACTTC; J: TRBJ2-7; size: .; D: TRBD1; V: TRBV15
CDR3: CASSPTGGNTGELFF; DNA: TGTGCCAGCAGCCCCACAGGGGGCAACACCGGGGAGCTGTTTTTT; J: TRBJ2-2; size: .; D: TRBD1; V: TRBV7-3
CDR3: CASRSDRERAEAFF; DNA: TGTGCCAGCAGATCGGACAGGGAGCGTGCTGAAGCTTTCTTT; J: TRBJ1-1; size: .; D: TRBD1; V: TRBV11-1
CDR3: CASSSDRGTDTQYF; DNA: TGTGCCAGCAGCTCGGACAGGGGGACAGATACGCAGTATTTT; J: TRBJ2-3; size: .; D: TRBD1; V: TRBV2
CDR3: CASSRGGWNTEAFF; DNA: TGTGCCAGCAGCCGGGGTGGTTGGAACACTGAAGCTTTCTTT; J: TRBJ1-1; size: .; D: .; V: TRBV7-9
CDR3: CASSLTRYNEQFF; DNA: TGCGCCAGCAGCCTGACTAGATACAATGAGCAGTTCTTC; J: TRBJ2-1; size: few; D: .; V: TRBV4-3
CDR3: CASSQGSGGLNEQFF; DNA: TGCGCCAGCAGCCAAGGGAGCGGGGGGCTCAATGAGCAGTTCTTC; J: TRBJ2-1; size: once; D: TRBD2; V: TRBV4-1
CDR3: CASSVGTGVNYGYTF; DNA: TGTGCCAGCAGCGTGGGGACAGGGGTGAACTATGGCTACACCTTC; J: TRBJ1-2; size: .; D: TRBD1; V: TRBV5-6
CDR3: CASSQRFEGAEKLFF; DNA: TGTGCCAGCAGCCAAAGATTCGAGGGCGCGGAAAAACTGTTTTTT; J: TRBJ1-4; size: .; D: .; V: TRBV4-2
CDR3: CASSSFNYGYTF; DNA: TGTGCCAGCAGCTCATTTAACTATGGCTACACCTTC; J: TRBJ1-2; size: .; D: .; V: TRBV11-2
CDR3: CAWRAGGQETQYF; DNA: TGTGCCTGGAGAGCGGGGGGGCAAGAGACCCAGTACTTC; J: TRBJ2-5; size: .; D: TRBD2; V: TRBV30
CDR3: CASSRDRGYEQYF; DNA: TGTGCCAGCAGTCGGGACAGGGGCTACGAGCAGTACTTC; J: TRBJ2-7; size: .; D: TRBD1; V: TRBV6-5
CDR3: CASSYTYLGPQHF; DNA: TGTGCCAGCAGTTACACTTACCTAGGGCCCCAGCATTTT; J: TRBJ1-5; size: .; D: .; V: TRBV12-3/TRBV12-4
CDR3: CASSLDLWGGANEKLFF; DNA: TGCGCCAGCAGCTTGGATCTGTGGGGCGGGGCTAATGAAAAACTGTTTTTT; J: TRBJ1-4; size: .; D: .; V: TRBV5-1
CDR3: CASSPLFGLAEDYNEQFF; DNA: TGTGCCAGCAGCCCTTTGTTTGGGCTAGCGGAAGATTACAATGAGCAGTTCTTC; J: TRBJ2-1; size: .; D: TRBD2; V: TRBV11-3
CDR3: CATRGQDGGGYTF; DNA: TGTGCCACCAGGGGACAGGATGGAGGTGGCTACACCTTC; J: TRBJ1-2; size: .; D: TRBD1; V: TRBV24-1
CDR3: CASSTDGGAMNTEAFF; DNA: TGTGCCAGCTCAACGGATGGAGGGGCGATGAACACTGAAGCTTTCTTT; J: TRBJ1-1; size: .; D: .; V: TRBV18
CDR3: CASTLEGGNQPQHF; DNA: TGTGCCAGCACCCTTGAAGGGGGCAATCAGCCCCAGCATTTT; J: TRBJ1-5; size: once; D: .; V: TRBV6-5
CDR3: CAWRGKSINYGYTF; DNA: TGTGCCTGGCGAGGGAAGTCCATTAACTATGGCTACACCTTC; J: TRBJ1-2; size: .; D: .; V: TRBV30
CDR3: CASRPDRGRVTEAFF; DNA: TGCGCCAGCAGGCCGGACAGGGGGCGTGTGACTGAAGCTTTCTTT; J: TRBJ1-1; size: few; D: TRBD1; V: TRBV10-2
CDR3: CASSHEGYSNQPQHF; DNA: TGTGCCAGCAGCCATGAGGGTTACAGCAATCAGCCCCAGCATTTT; J: TRBJ1-5; size: .; D: .; V: TRBV7-2
CDR3: CATSDSSGNTIYF; DNA: TGTGCCACCAGTGATTCTTCTGGAAACACCATATATTTT; J: TRBJ1-3; size: .; D: .; V: TRBV24-1
CDR3: CASSVTGAGANVLTF; DNA: TGTGCCAGCAGCGTTACAGGGGCTGGGGCCAACGTCCTGACTTTC; J: TRBJ2-6; size: .; D: TRBD1; V: TRBV3-1/TRBV3-2
CDR3: CASSPGQLSGYTF; DNA: TGTGCCAGCAGCCCCGGACAGCTTAGTGGCTACACCTTC; J: TRBJ1-2; size: once; D: .; V: TRBV7-9
CDR3: CAWNPRGYSSGNTIYF; DNA: TGTGCCTGGAATCCCAGGGGGTATAGCTCTGGAAACACCATATATTTT; J: TRBJ1-3; size: .; D: TRBD1; V: TRBV30
CDR3: CASSPLPTGGYGYTF; DNA: TGTGCCAGCAGCCCTCTCCCGACAGGGGGCTATGGCTACACCTTC; J: TRBJ1-2; size: .; D: TRBD1; V: TRBV7-6
CDR3: CASSPGMNTEAFF; DNA: TGTGCCAGCAGTCCGGGAATGAACACTGAAGCTTTCTTT; J: TRBJ1-1; size: once; D: .; V: TRBV6-5